A selection of T cell receptor beta chains follows, all from one sample in a study of regulatory T cells in long-lasting Graves disease. Using its own MiXCR run on the multiplex PCR reads, TCRdb lists one record per CDR3 protein. The sample yields about 540,000 distinct CDR3 sequences, approximately 13% seen once. The same sample was also used in a study of T cells in Graves' hyperthyroidism and ophthalmopathy.

This material consisted of peripheral blood mononuclear cells (PBMCs), taken at new diagnosis, from a patient treated with antithyroid drugs. These TCRs come from a man aged 25 to 40 with Graves disease. The CDR3 runs from the conserved cysteine through the conserved F or W. A D gene is named only where the DNA matches it firmly. Size values are once, few and many counts, or a class for expanded clones, and some rows have none.

TRBV27	NA	TRBJ2-7	TRBD1	CASSRTGGNAYEQYF	TGTGCCAGCAGTCGTACAGGGGGAAACGCCTACGAGCAGTACTTC
TRBV5-1	many	TRBJ1-1	NA	CASSLVWLTEAFF	TGCGCCAGCAGCTTGGTTTGGCTCACTGAAGCTTTCTTT
TRBV11-2	many	TRBJ2-7	TRBD2	CASSFNREDSYEQYF	TGTGCCAGCAGCTTCAACCGGGAGGACTCCTACGAGCAGTACTTC
TRBV16	few	TRBJ1-4	TRBD1	CASSQSPRDRGNEKLFF	TGTGCCAGCAGCCAATCGCCCCGGGACAGGGGAAATGAAAAACTGTTTTTT
TRBV12-3/TRBV12-4	NA	TRBJ1-6	NA	CASSSRTVPLSENSPLHF	TGTGCCAGCAGTTCTCGGACAGTTCCCCTCAGCGAGAATTCACCCCTCCACTTT
TRBV6-1	few	TRBJ2-3	NA	CASKRIANTDTQYF	TGTGCCAGCAAAAGGATCGCGAACACAGATACGCAGTATTTT
TRBV20-1	NA	TRBJ2-3	NA	CSARDTRTDTQYF	TGCAGTGCGAGGGACACCCGCACAGATACGCAGTATTTT
TRBV7-2	many	TRBJ1-1	NA	CASSRDRDTEAFF	TGTGCCAGCAGCCGAGACCGGGACACTGAAGCTTTCTTT
TRBV4-1	few	TRBJ2-7	TRBD2	CASSLTGGHYEQYF	TGCGCCAGCAGCCTCACGGGGGGTCACTACGAGCAGTACTTC
TRBV27	NA	TRBJ2-2	TRBD1	CASSRTTGVAGELFF	TGTGCCAGCAGTCGCACGACAGGGGTGGCCGGGGAGCTGTTTTTT
TRBV11-2	many	TRBJ1-1	NA	CASSSTGTYTEAFF	TGTGCCAGCAGCTCTACCGGTACTTACACTGAAGCTTTCTTT
TRBV18	NA	TRBJ2-1	NA	CASPPRPAKTEQFF	TGTGCCAGCCCCCCTAGACCGGCGAAGACTGAGCAGTTCTTC
TRBV20-1	few	TRBJ2-3	TRBD2	CSARNPTAGGESDTQYF	TGCAGTGCTCGGAACCCCACTGCGGGAGGGGAGAGTGATACGCAGTATTTT
TRBV6-1	many	TRBJ1-4	TRBD1	CASRGQGNEKLFF	TGTGCCAGCAGAGGACAGGGGAATGAAAAACTGTTTTTT
TRBV19	few	TRBJ2-7	NA	CASSIVGRGVYEQYF	TGTGCCAGTAGTATTGTCGGCAGGGGGGTCTACGAGCAGTACTTC
TRBV5-1	many	TRBJ2-7	NA	CASSPGREPYEQYF	TGCGCCAGCAGCCCGGGACGGGAGCCCTACGAGCAGTACTTC
TRBV20-1	many	TRBJ1-1	NA	CTPPGGLNTEAFF	TGCACTCCTCCGGGGGGGCTGAACACTGAAGCTTTCTTT
TRBV27	few	TRBJ2-6	NA	CASSLKFSGANVLTF	TGTGCCAGCAGTTTAAAGTTCTCTGGGGCCAACGTCCTGACTTTC
TRBV13	NA	TRBJ2-5	TRBD1	CASSTGTGSQETQYF	TGTGCCAGCAGCACCGGGACAGGGTCCCAAGAGACCCAGTACTTC
TRBV3-1	many	TRBJ2-7	TRBD1	CASSQNRGPYEQYF	TGTGCCAGCAGCCAAAACAGGGGGCCGTACGAGCAGTACTTC
TRBV29-1	many	TRBJ1-1	NA	CSVAILDLMNTEAFF	TGCAGCGTTGCCATCCTGGATCTTATGAACACTGAAGCTTTCTTT
TRBV9	few	TRBJ2-1	NA	CASSVETPQTNEQFF	TGTGCCAGCAGCGTAGAGACTCCTCAGACCAATGAGCAGTTCTTC
TRBV10-3	many	TRBJ1-5	TRBD1	CAIGTGFDQPQHF	TGTGCCATCGGGACAGGGTTTGATCAGCCCCAGCATTTT
TRBV18	many	TRBJ1-1	NA	CASSLTGATTEAFF	TGTGCCAGCTCGCTGACAGGAGCAACCACTGAAGCTTTCTTT
TRBV12-3/TRBV12-4	many	TRBJ2-7	NA	CASSEQGGSYEQYF	TGTGCCAGCAGTGAACAGGGTGGATCCTACGAGCAGTACTTC
TRBV20-1	many	TRBJ1-2	NA	CSARDPRIYGYTF	TGCAGTGCTAGAGATCCGCGGATCTATGGCTACACCTTC
TRBV27	NA	TRBJ2-3	NA	CASSFGWPEGSTDTQYF	TGTGCCAGCAGTTTTGGTTGGCCGGAGGGATCCACAGATACGCAGTATTTT
TRBV6-1	NA	TRBJ1-5	NA	CASSHTEESGQPQHF	TGTGCCAGCAGTCATACGGAGGAATCGGGGCAGCCCCAGCATTTT
TRBV3-1	many	TRBJ2-1	NA	CASSQDRTRGGYEQFF	TGTGCCAGCAGCCAAGATCGGACTAGAGGGGGTTATGAGCAGTTCTTC
TRBV5-1	many	TRBJ1-6	NA	CASSLASGPAPLHF	TGCGCCAGCAGCTTGGCATCAGGGCCAGCACCCCTCCACTTT
TRBV5-1	many	TRBJ2-7	NA	CASSFRAESYEQYF	TGCGCCAGCAGCTTCCGAGCGGAGAGCTACGAGCAGTACTTC
TRBV12-3/TRBV12-4	many	TRBJ2-3	NA	CASSLAGGPDTQYF	TGTGCCAGCAGTTTAGCGGGAGGCCCAGATACGCAGTATTTT
TRBV20-1	many	TRBJ1-1	TRBD1	CSATDRGHNTEAFF	TGCAGTGCTACGGACAGGGGGCATAACACTGAAGCTTTCTTT
TRBV5-1	many	TRBJ2-5	TRBD2	CASSSSGQEGTQYF	TGCGCCAGCAGCTCTAGCGGCCAGGAGGGGACCCAGTACTTC
TRBV6-2/TRBV6-3	few	TRBJ2-3	NA	CASISRGGRTDTQYF	TGTGCCAGCATCTCGAGGGGGGGCCGCACAGATACGCAGTATTTT
TRBV16	many	TRBJ1-5	TRBD1	CASSQGEWDRGHQPQHF	TGTGCCAGCAGCCAAGGTGAATGGGACAGGGGTCATCAGCCCCAGCATTTT
TRBV12-3/TRBV12-4	many	TRBJ2-7	NA	CASSLELFYEQYF	TGTGCCAGCAGTTTGGAGCTCTTCTACGAGCAGTACTTC
TRBV7-2	many	TRBJ1-5	NA	CASRAGPYQPQHF	TGTGCCAGCAGGGCAGGTCCGTATCAGCCCCAGCATTTT
TRBV29-1	NA	TRBJ2-5	NA	CSAGRRGETQYF	TGCAGCGCGGGGCGCCGGGGGGAGACCCAGTACTTC